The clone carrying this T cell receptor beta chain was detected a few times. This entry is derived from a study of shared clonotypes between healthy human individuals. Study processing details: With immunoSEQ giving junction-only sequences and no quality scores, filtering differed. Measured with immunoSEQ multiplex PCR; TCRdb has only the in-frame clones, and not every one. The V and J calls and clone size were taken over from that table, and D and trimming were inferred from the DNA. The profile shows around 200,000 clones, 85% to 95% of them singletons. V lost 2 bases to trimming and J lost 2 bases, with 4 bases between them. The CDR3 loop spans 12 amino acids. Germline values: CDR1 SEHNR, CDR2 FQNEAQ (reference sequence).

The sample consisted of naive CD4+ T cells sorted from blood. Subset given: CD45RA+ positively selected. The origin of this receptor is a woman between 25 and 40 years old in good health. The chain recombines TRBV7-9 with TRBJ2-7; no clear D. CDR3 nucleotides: TGTGCCAGCAGCTTAACCACCTACGAGCAGTACTTC. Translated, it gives CASSLTTYEQYF.